This T cell receptor (beta chain) was sequenced for a study of blood T cell repertoires in COVID-19. Germline CDR1 reads SNHLY; CDR2 reads FYNNEI. The CDR3 contains 13 residues. V lost 8 bases, J lost 7 bases, and 7 bases stayed unmatched. In the authors' methods: Amplification of reference gene primers provided the estimated nucleated cell counts. TCRdb keeps only in-frame clones here, not all; method: immunoSEQ multiplex PCR. V and J calls and clone size follow that table, whereas D and trimming were derived from the DNA. The repertoire consists of a few hundred thousand clones, with approximately 90% occurring once and the leading ten covering around 1%.

The clonotype comes from a man younger than 35 who had recovered from COVID-19. The sample was PBMCs or T cells enriched from blood (not recorded which). The chain couples TRBV2 to TRBJ2-1; 8 bases line up with TRBD2. CDR3 in DNA: TGTGCCAGCCGCGAGCGGGAGTTGAATGAGCAGTTCTTC. It yields the protein CASRERELNEQFF.